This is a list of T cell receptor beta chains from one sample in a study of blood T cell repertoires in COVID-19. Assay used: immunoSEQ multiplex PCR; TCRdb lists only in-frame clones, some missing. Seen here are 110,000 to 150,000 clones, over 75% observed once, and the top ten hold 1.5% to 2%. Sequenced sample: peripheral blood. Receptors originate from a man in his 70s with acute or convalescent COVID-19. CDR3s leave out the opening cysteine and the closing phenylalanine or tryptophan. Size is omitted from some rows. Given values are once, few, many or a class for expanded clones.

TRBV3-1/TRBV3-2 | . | ASSQDVSEQY
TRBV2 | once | ASSPRLAVTDTQY
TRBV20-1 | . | SASVSRQGAYEQY
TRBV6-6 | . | ASKGGTDTQY
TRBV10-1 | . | ASSASGRPNEQY
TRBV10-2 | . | ASSELMATNEKLF
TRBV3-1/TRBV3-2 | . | ASSYREFTEAF
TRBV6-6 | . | ASRSPGVNTEAF
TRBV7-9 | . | ASSFRDRGRETQY
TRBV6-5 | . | ASGTGFQETQY
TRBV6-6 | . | ASSYARVGEQF
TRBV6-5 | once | ASRVSGSGDTQY
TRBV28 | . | ASSLPLTSGRLGEQY
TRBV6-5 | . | ASSLSGISYEQY
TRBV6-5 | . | ASSLRTGRYYGYT
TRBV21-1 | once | ASTRRGRLFYLLSLQETQY
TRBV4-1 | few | ASSQGTSGESYNEQF
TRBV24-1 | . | ATSGDREYGYT
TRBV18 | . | ASSPGAGQTYNEQF
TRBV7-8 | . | ASSSLTGHNTEAF
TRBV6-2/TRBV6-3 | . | ASSYPRDYGYT
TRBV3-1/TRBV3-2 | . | ASSQGLYTGELF
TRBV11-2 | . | ASSSAGTGRETQY
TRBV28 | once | ASSLSSPHRGYT
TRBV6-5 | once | ASSLRDSTYNEQF
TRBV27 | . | ASSLTGQFGSPLH
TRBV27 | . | ASSFGTGYGEQY
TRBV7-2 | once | ASSLGGGPDTQY
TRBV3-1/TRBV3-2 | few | ASSPTGRRVF
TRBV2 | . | ASSEARGSERRGYT
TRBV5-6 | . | ASSPYGGNSPLH
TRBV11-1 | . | ASSLSRSYEQY
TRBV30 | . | AWSAKDMNTEAF
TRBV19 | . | ASSPRPDEQF
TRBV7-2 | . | ASSLNPRASGNTIY
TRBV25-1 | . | ASSPWEQGAF
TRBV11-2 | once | ASSPTGYGYT
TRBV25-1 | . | ASRETGWYGYT
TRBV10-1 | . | ASSVPGSAEAF
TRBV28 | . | ASRGQGDGYT
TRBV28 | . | ASSFQGTGGPANEKLF
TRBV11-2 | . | ASSARTGKVVTIY
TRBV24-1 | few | ATSDGTVGQPQH
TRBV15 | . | ATSRDRGNTGELF
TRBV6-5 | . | ASRRQGVDTQY
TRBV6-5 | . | ASSYSTGEETQY